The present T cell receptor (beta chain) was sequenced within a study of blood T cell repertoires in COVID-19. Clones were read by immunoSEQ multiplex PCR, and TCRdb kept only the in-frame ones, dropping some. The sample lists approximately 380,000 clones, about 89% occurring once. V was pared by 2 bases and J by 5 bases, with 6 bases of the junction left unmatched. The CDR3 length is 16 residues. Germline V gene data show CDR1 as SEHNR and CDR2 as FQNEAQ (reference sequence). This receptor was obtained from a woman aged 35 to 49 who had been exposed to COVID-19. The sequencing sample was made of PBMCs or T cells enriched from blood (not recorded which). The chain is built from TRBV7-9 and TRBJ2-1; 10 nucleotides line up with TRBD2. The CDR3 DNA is TGTGCCAGCAGCTTAACTAGCGGGACCTCTCACAATGAGCAGTTCTTC. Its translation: CASSLTSGTSHNEQFF.